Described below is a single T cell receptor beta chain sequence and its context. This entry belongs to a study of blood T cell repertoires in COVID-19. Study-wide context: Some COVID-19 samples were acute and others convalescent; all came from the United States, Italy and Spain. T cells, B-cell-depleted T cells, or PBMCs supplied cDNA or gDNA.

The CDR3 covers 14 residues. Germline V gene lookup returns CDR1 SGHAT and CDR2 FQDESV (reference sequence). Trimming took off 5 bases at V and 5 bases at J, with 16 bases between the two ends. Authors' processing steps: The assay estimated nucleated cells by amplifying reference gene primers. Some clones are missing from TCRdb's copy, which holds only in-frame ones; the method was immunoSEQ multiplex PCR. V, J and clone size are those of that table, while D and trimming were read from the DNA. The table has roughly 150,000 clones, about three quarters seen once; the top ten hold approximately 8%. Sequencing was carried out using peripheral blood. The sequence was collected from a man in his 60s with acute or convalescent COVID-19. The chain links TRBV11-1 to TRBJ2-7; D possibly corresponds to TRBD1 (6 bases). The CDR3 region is CASSQNTGYNEQYF. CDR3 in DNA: TGTGCCAGCAGCCAAAATACAGGGTACAACGAGCAGTACTTC.